This T cell receptor beta chain appears in the sequencing data of a study of post-analysis software for immune sequencing data. Whole-study context: Disease courses included relapsing-remitting, secondary progressive and progressive-relapsing multiple sclerosis. General study findings and limits: The study found significantly lower normalized Chao1 diversity in multiple sclerosis patients than in controls.

This clonotype was detected a few times. Its target is not known. TCR beta cDNA libraries included unique molecular identifiers. TCRdb passed the PCR reads through MiXCR, listing each CDR3 protein once. The sample comprises approximately 660,000 distinct CDR3 sequences, approximately 60% of which are singletons, and about 10% rests with the top ten. The sequence was obtained from a girl aged 2-9 years with multiple sclerosis. The sequenced sample was blood.

The CDR3 is CSALGVPAGRPSTDTQYF. The CDR3 DNA reads as TGCAGCGCCCTGGGGGTCCCGGCAGGCCGTCCCTCCACAGATACGCAGTATTTT. The chain is built from TRBV29-1 and TRBJ2-3; TRBD1 or TRBD2 may be the D gene (5 bases each). V lost 7 bases to trimming and J lost 2 bases, with 28 bases between them. The CDR3 is 18 residues long. In germline, CDR1 is SQVTM, CDR2 ANQGSEA.